This TCR beta chain emerged from a study of cytomegalovirus exposure and HLA in healthy donors. Trimming cost V 3 bases and J 3 bases, with 11 bases left between them. The CDR3 totals 15 residues. Germline V gives CDR1 MNHEY, CDR2 SMNVEV (reference sequence). The PCR had 60 Vbeta and 13 Jbeta primers. Measured with immunoSEQ multiplex PCR; TCRdb has only the in-frame clones, and not every one. Counted here are some 130,000 clones, around 80% occurring once; the ten biggest clones make up about 6.8%. The sequencing sample was made of PBMCs. The sequence came from a man aged 40-49 years in good health and CMV-seropositive. This chain uses TRBV27 with TRBJ1-4; no reliable D call. CDR3 protein: CASSFAGSSNEKLFF. The CDR3, as DNA: TGTGCCAGCAGTTTTGCGGGGAGCTCTAATGAAAAACTGTTTTTT.